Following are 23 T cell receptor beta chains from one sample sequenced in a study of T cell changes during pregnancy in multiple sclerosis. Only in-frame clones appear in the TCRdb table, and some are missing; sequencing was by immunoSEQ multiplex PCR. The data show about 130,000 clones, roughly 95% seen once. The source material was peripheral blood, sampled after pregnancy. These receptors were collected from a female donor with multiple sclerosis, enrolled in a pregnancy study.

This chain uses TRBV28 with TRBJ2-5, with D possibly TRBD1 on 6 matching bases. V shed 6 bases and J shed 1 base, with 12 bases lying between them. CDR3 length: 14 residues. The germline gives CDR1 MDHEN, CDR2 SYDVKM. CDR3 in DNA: TGTGCCAGCAGGGGGACACAGGGCCAAGAGACCCAGTACTTC. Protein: CASRGTQGQETQYF. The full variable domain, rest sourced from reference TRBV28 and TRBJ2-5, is DVKVTQSSRYLVKRTGEKVFLECVQDMDHENMFWYRQDPGLGLRLIYFSYDVKMKEKGDIPEGYSVSREKKERFSLILESASTNQTSMYLCASRGTQGQETQYFGPGTRLLVL.

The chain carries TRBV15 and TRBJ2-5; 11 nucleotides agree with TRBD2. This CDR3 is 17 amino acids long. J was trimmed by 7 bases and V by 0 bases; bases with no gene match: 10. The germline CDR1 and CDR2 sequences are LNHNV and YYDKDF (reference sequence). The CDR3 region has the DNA TGTGCCACCAGCAGAGAGCCCCTAGCGGGAGGCGGGGGGACCCAGTACTTC. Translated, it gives CATSREPLAGGGGTQYF.

The CDR3: CASSLAKDTPNVYSNQPQHF. In DNA form, the CDR3 reads TGTGCCAGCAGCTTAGCTAAGGACACACCAAACGTTTATAGCAATCAGCCCCAGCATTTT. This chain joins TRBV7-8 and TRBJ1-5; a possible D gene is TRBD1 (5 bases). Trimming stripped 0 bases from V and 0 bases from J, with 21 bases between. The CDR3 runs 20 residues. Germline V gives CDR1 SGHVS, CDR2 FQNEAQ.

The CDR3 is CASSKREGGYEQYF. CDR3 coding DNA: TGTGCCAGCAGCAAACGGGAGGGAGGCTACGAGCAGTACTTC. This chain joins TRBV7-8 and TRBJ2-7; 8 bases fit TRBD2. The V segment lost 5 bases and the J segment 3 bases; nucleotides outside the gene matches: 6. This CDR3 spans 14 amino acids. CDR1 SGHVS and CDR2 FQNEAQ come from the germline V gene.

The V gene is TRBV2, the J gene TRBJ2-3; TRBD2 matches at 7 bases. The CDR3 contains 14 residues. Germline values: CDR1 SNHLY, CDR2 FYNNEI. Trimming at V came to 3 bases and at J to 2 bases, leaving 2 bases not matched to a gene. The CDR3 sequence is CASSEGLSTDTQYF. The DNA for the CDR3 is TGTGCCAGCAGTGAGGGACTATCCACAGATACGCAGTATTTT.

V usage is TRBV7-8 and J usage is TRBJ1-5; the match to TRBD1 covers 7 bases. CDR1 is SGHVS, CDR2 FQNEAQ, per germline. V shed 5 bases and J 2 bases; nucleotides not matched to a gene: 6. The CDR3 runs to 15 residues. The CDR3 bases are TGTGCCAGCAGCAATACCGGGACAGGCAATCAGCCCCAGCATTTT. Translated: CASSNTGTGNQPQHF.

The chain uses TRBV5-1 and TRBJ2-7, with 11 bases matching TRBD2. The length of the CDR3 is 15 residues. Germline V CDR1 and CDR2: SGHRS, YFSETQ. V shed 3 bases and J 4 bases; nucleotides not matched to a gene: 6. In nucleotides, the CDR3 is TGCGCCAGCAGCTCCCTGACTAGCGGGGTTTACGAGCAGTACTTC. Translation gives CASSSLTSGVYEQYF.

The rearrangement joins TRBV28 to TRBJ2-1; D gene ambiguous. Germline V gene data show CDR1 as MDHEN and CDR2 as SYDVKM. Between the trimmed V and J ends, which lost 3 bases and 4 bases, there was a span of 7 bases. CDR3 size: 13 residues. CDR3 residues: CASSFQEYNEQFF. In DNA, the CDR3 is TGTGCCAGCAGTTTTCAGGAATACAATGAGCAGTTCTTC.

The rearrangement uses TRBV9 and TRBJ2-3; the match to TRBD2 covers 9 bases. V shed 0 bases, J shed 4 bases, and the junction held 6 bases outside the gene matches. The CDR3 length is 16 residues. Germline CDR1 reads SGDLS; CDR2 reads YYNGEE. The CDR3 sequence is CASSVEAGGLADTQYF. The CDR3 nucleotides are TGTGCCAGCAGCGTAGAGGCGGGAGGGCTGGCAGATACGCAGTATTTT.

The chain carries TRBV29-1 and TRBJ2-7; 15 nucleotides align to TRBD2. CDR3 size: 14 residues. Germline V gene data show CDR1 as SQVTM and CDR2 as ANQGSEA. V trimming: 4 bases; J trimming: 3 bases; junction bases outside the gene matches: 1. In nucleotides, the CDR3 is TGCAGCGTTGGGGGACTAGCGGGAGGCTACGAGCAGTACTTC. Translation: CSVGGLAGGYEQYF.

This chain's CDR3 is CASSLVASSSPYNEQFF. CDR3 DNA: TGTGCCAGCAGCTTAGTGGCTAGTAGCTCCCCTTACAATGAGCAGTTCTTC. The V and J genes are TRBV11-2 and TRBJ2-1, with D hard to call. V lost 1 base and J lost 4, with 17 bases in between. The length of the CDR3 is 17 residues. The germline V gene encodes CDR1 SGHAT and CDR2 FQNNGV. Variable domain in full (rest from reference TRBV11-2 and TRBJ2-1): EAGVAQSPRYKIIEKRQSVAFWCNPISGHATLYWYQQILGQGPKLLIQFQNNGVVDDSQLPKDRFSAERLKGVDSTLKIQPAKLEDSAVYLCASSLVASSSPYNEQFFGPGTRLTVL.

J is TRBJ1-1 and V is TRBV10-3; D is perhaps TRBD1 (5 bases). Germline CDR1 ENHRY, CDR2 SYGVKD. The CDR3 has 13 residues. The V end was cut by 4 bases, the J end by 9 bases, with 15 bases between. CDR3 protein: CAISAGAGRQAFF. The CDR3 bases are TGTGCCATCAGTGCTGGTGCGGGACGGCAAGCTTTCTTT.

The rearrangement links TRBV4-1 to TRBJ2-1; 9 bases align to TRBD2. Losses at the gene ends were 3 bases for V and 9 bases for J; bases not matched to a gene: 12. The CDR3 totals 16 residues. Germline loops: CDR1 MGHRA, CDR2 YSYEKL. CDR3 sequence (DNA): TGCGCCAGCAGCCAGGGGGGGCTAGCGGGAATCGGTGAGCAGTTCTTC. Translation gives CASSQGGLAGIGEQFF.

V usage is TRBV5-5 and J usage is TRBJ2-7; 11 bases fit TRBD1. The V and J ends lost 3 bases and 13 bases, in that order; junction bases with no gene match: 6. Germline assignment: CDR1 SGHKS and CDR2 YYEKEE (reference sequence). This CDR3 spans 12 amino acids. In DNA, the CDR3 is TGTGCCAGCAGCTGGGGACAGGGGGACCCATACTTC. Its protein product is CASSWGQGDPYF.

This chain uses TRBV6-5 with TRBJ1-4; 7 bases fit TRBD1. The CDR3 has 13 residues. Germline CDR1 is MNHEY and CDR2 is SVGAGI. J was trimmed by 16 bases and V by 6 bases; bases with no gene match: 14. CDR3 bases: TGTGCCAGCAGCCTGGGTACAGGGACAGCACCGTTTTTT. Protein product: CASSLGTGTAPFF.

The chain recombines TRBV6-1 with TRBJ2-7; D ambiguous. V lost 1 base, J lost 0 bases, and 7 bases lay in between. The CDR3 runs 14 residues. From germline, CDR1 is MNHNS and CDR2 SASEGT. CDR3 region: CASSEVHGSYEQYF. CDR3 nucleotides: TGTGCCAGCAGTGAAGTTCACGGCTCCTACGAGCAGTACTTC.

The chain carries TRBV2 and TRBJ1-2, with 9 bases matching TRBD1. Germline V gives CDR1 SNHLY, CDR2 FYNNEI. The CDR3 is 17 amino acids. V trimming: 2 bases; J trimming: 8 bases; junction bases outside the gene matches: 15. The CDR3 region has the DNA TGTGCCAGCAGTGAAAGCGGAGATATACAGGGGGCACGAGGCTACACCTTC. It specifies CASSESGDIQGARGYTF.

CDR3 nucleotides: TGTGCCAGTAGTATAAGGGGGACAGGGGGCCTAGTAACTGAAGCTTTCTTT. Encoded protein: CASSIRGTGGLVTEAFF. The rearrangement joins TRBV19 to TRBJ1-1; 12 bases are shared with TRBD1. The CDR3 contains 17 residues. The germline V gene has CDR1 LNHDA and CDR2 SQIVND (reference sequence). V shed 2 bases and J 5 bases; nucleotides not matched to a gene: 9.

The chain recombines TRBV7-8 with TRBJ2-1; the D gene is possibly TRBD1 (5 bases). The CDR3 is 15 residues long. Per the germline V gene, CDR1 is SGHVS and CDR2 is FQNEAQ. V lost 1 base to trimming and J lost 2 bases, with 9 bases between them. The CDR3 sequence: CASSLEADTYNEQFF. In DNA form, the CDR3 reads TGTGCCAGCAGCTTAGAGGCGGACACCTACAATGAGCAGTTCTTC.

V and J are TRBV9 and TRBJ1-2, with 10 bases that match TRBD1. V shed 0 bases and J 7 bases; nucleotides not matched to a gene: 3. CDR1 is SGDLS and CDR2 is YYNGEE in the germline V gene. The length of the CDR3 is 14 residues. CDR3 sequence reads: CASSVGGQGFGYTF. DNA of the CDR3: TGTGCCAGCAGCGTAGGGGGACAGGGGTTTGGCTACACCTTC.

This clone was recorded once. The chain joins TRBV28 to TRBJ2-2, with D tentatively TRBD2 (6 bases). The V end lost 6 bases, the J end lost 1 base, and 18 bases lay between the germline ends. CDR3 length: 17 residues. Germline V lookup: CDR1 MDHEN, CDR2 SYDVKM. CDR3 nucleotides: TGTGCCAGCAGCCAGAGACGTCCCGGGGGGAACACCGGGGAGCTGTTTTTT. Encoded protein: CASSQRRPGGNTGELFF.

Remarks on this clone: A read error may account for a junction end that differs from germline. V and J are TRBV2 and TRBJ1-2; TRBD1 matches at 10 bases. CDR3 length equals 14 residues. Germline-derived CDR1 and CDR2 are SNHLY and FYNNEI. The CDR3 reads CASSEDRGLWGYTF. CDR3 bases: TGTGCCAGCAGCGAAGACAGGGGGCTGTGGGGCTACACCTTC.

The CDR3 loop reads CASSFGRERVNEQYF. The DNA for the CDR3 is TGTGCCAGCAGTTTCGGGAGGGAGAGAGTGAACGAGCAGTACTTC. The J gene is TRBJ2-7, the V gene TRBV27; 8 bases align to TRBD2. Germline lookup yields CDR1 MNHEY and CDR2 SMNVEV (reference sequence). This CDR3 is built from 15 residues. J gave up 5 bases and V 3 bases, and 9 bases lay outside the gene matches.